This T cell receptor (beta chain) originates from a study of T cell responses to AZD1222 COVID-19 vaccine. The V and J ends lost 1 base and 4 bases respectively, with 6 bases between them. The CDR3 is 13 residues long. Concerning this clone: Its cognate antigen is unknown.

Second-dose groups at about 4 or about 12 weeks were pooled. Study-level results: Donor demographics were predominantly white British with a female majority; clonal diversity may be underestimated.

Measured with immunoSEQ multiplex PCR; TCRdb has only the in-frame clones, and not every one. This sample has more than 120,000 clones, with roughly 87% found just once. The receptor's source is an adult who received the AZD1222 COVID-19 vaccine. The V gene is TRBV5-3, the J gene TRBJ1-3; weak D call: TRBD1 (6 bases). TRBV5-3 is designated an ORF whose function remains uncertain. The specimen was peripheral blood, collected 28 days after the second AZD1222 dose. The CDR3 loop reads CARSLQGGNTIYF. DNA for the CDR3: TGTGCCAGAAGCTTGCAGGGGGGAAACACCATATATTTT.